The next 14 T cell receptor beta chains were all read from a single sample in a study of cytomegalovirus exposure and HLA in healthy donors. PCR used 60 Vbeta primers and 13 Jbeta primers. This table comes from immunoSEQ multiplex PCR, and its TCRdb copy is limited to in-frame clones, with some not included. The data hold 200,000 or so clones, with less than 85% observed a single time. The specimen was PBMCs. The receptor set was obtained from a girl aged 2 to 9 in good health and CMV-seronegative.

This clone occurred a few times. J is TRBJ2-3 and V is TRBV9; 14 nucleotides line up with TRBD2. The CDR3 loop spans 15 amino acids. Germline assignment: CDR1 SGDLS and CDR2 YYNGEE. Trimming took 4 bases from V and 4 from J; bases not matched to a gene: 2. CDR3 loop: CASSTGLAGADTQYF. The CDR3 region has the DNA TGTGCCAGCAGCACGGGACTAGCGGGAGCAGATACGCAGTATTTT. Full variable domain (outside the CDR3, taken from reference TRBV9 and TRBJ2-3): DSGVTQTPKHLITATGQRVTLRCSPRSGDLSVYWYQQSLDQGLQFLIQYYNGEERAKGNILERFSAQQFPDLHSELNLSSLELGDSALYFCASSTGLAGADTQYFGPGTRLTVL.

The genes are TRBV2 and TRBJ2-2; 9 bases are shared with TRBD2. This CDR3 is built from 17 residues. J was trimmed by 2 bases and V by 3 bases; bases with no gene match: 7. Germline-derived CDR1 and CDR2 are SNHLY and FYNNEI. CDR3 sequence (DNA): TGTGCCAGCAGTGAGTCGGCGGGAGGGACCAACACCGGGGAGCTGTTTTTT. Translating gives CASSESAGGTNTGELFF. The full variable domain, completed using reference TRBV2 and TRBJ2-2, is EPEVTQTPSHQVTQMGQEVILRCVPISNHLYFYWYRQILGQKVEFLVSFYNNEISEKSEIFDDQFSVERPDGSNFTLKIRSTKLEDSAMYFCASSESAGGTNTGELFFGEGSRLTVL.

The chain couples TRBV9 to TRBJ1-2; no clear D. The germline V gene encodes CDR1 SGDLS and CDR2 YYNGEE. The CDR3 covers 16 residues. Trimming pared 0 bases from V and 5 bases from J, leaving 17 bases between. Here the CDR3 DNA reads TGTGCCAGCAGCGTAGAAGTCGGGGTCGAACGTTATGGCTACACCTTC. This codes for CASSVEVGVERYGYTF.

This clone was recorded a few times. This chain uses TRBV4-2 with TRBJ2-3, with 13 bases that match TRBD2. The CDR3 consists of 17 residues. Germline CDR1 LGHNA, CDR2 YNFKEQ. J gave up 0 bases and V 10 bases, and 10 bases lay outside the gene matches. CDR3 residues: CATTGLAGSDSTDTQYF. Written as DNA, the CDR3 is TGTGCCACTACGGGACTAGCGGGATCAGACAGCACAGATACGCAGTATTTT.

This clone was counted a few times. Here the CDR3 DNA reads TGTGCCAGCAGCTTGGAGCCGAGTAACTACAATGAGCAGTTCTTC. Its protein product is CASSLEPSNYNEQFF. The chain links TRBV5-4 to TRBJ2-1; D ambiguous. The CDR3 sequence is 15 residues long. The germline CDR1 and CDR2 sequences are SGHNT and YYREEE (reference sequence). Trimming cost V 0 bases and J 3 bases, with 10 bases left between them.

Here the CDR3 reads CATLDRGYGNYGYTF. Here the CDR3 DNA reads TGTGCCACCCTGGACAGAGGCTACGGTAACTATGGCTACACCTTC. The chain employs TRBV6-1 and TRBJ1-2; D is possibly TRBD1 (6 bases). Germline lookup yields CDR1 MNHNS and CDR2 SASEGT. V gave up 10 bases and J gave up 1 base, with 19 bases separating them. The CDR3 is 15 amino acids.

The gene calls are TRBV30 and TRBJ2-7; 9 bases are a match to TRBD1. The CDR3 totals 18 residues. The V and J ends lost 2 bases and 0 bases, in that order; junction bases with no gene match: 14. Germline V gene data show CDR1 as GTSNPN and CDR2 as SVGIG (reference sequence). CDR3 nucleotide sequence: TGTGCCTGGAGTCCGGACAGGGGCGAAATTTTAAGCTCCTACGAGCAGTACTTC. It translates to CAWSPDRGEILSSYEQYF.

This clone was picked up a small number of times. J is TRBJ1-1 and V is TRBV6-6; TRBD1 matches at 9 bases. In germline, CDR1 is MNHNY, CDR2 SVGAGI (reference sequence). The CDR3 contains 12 residues. V shed 4 bases and J 10 bases; nucleotides not matched to a gene: 4. The DNA for the CDR3 is TGTGCCAGCAGTTTTACAGGGGGCAGAGCTTTCTTT. Translation gives CASSFTGGRAFF.

This clone has only one observation. The genes are TRBV2 and TRBJ1-1; 9 bases map to TRBD1. Germline loops: CDR1 SNHLY, CDR2 FYNNEI. V shed 5 bases and J 11 bases; nucleotides not matched to a gene: 6. The CDR3 is made up of 12 amino acids. CDR3 nucleotide sequence: TGTGCCAGCAGTTCACAGGGGGCGCAGGCTTTCTTT. This gives the protein CASSSQGAQAFF.

As to this clone: A junction end diverges from the germline sequence, so it may reflect a read error. The V and J genes are TRBV5-1 and TRBJ2-6; D is perhaps TRBD1 (5 bases). The CDR3 has 15 amino acids. Looked up from germline, CDR1 is SGHRS and CDR2 is YFSETQ. CDR3 in DNA: TGCGCCAGCAGTGGGAACAGCTCTGGGGCCAACGCCCTGACTTTC. This encodes CASSGNSSGANALTF.

This chain joins TRBV2 and TRBJ2-7, with TRBD2 identical over 11 bases. The germline V gene has CDR1 SNHLY and CDR2 FYNNEI. This CDR3 region has 16 residues. V gave up 3 bases and J gave up 3 bases; unmatched junction bases: 7. CDR3 in amino acids: CASSEGAGLAVYEQYF. The CDR3 DNA is TGTGCCAGCAGTGAGGGTGCGGGACTAGCGGTCTACGAGCAGTACTTC.

The gene calls are TRBV11-3 and TRBJ1-1; TRBD1 aligns across 7 bases. Unmatched junction bases numbered 7, after V lost 5 bases and J lost 1 base. The CDR3 totals 15 residues. Germline-derived CDR1 and CDR2 are SGHNT and YENEEA. The CDR3 nucleotides are TGTGCCAGCAGCGCTTCAGGGGGTGCGAACACTGAAGCTTTCTTT. This translates into CASSASGGANTEAFF.

The chain uses TRBV7-2 and TRBJ1-2, with a possible D match to TRBD1 (5 bases). This CDR3 contains 15 residues. With 6 bases removed from V and 0 bases from J, the gap between germline ends came to 14 bases. In germline, CDR1 is SGHTA, CDR2 FQGNSA. The CDR3, as DNA: TGTGCCAGCAGGTTCAGGGCATTAGCTAACTATGGCTACACCTTC. This codes for CASRFRALANYGYTF.

The chain couples TRBV11-2 to TRBJ1-1, with 7 bases lining up with TRBD1. The germline gives CDR1 SGHAT, CDR2 FQNNGV. The CDR3 is 17 residues long. After removal of 1 base from V and 4 bases from J, the junction contained 12 bases not matched to a gene. The CDR3 here is CASSLVFRRGQGTEAFF. CDR3 in DNA: TGTGCCAGCAGCTTAGTATTCCGGAGGGGGCAAGGCACTGAAGCTTTCTTT.